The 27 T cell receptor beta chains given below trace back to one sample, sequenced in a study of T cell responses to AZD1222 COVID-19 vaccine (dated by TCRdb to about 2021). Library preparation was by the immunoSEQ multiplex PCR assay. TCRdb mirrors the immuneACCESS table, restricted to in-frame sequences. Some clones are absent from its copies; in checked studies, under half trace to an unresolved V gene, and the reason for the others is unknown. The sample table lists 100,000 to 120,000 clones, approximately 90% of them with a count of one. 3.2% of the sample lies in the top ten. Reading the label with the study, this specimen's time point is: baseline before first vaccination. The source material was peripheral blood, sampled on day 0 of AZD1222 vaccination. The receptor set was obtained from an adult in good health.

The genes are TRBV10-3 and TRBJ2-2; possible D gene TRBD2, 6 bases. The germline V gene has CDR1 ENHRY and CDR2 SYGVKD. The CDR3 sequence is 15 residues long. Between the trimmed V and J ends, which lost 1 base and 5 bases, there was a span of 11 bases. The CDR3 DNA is TGTGCCATCAGTGAGTGGGGAGGCGAGACCGGGGAGCTGTTTTTT. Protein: CAISEWGGETGELFF.

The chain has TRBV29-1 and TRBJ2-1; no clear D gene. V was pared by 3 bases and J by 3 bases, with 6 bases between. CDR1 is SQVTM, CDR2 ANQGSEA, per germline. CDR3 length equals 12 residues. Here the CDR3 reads CSVDGNYNEQFF. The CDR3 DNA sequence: TGCAGCGTTGACGGCAACTACAATGAGCAGTTCTTC.

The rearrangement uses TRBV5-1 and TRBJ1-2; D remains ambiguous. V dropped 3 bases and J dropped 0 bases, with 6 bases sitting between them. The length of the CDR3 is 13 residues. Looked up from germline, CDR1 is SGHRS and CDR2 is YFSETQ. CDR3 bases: TGCGCCAGCAGCTCGCAAGCTAACTATGGCTACACCTTC. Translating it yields CASSSQANYGYTF.

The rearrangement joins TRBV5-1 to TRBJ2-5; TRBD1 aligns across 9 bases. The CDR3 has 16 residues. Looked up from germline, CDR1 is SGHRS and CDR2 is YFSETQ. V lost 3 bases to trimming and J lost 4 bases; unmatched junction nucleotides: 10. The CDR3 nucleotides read TGCGCCAGCAGCTGGGACAGGGCGGGAGAGGGAGAGACCCAGTACTTC. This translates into CASSWDRAGEGETQYF.

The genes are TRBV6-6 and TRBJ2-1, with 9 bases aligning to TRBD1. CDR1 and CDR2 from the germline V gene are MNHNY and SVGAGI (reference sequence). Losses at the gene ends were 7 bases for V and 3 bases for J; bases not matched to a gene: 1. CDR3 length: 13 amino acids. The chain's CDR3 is CASKGQGYNEQFF. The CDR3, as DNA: TGTGCCAGCAAGGGACAGGGCTACAATGAGCAGTTCTTC.

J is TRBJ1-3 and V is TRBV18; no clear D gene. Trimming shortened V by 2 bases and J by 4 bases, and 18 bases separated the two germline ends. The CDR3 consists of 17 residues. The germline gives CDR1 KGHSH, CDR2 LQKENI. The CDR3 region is CASSPNPPGSLGNTIYF. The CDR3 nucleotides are TGTGCCAGCTCACCAAATCCTCCGGGCTCTTTGGGAAACACCATATATTTT.

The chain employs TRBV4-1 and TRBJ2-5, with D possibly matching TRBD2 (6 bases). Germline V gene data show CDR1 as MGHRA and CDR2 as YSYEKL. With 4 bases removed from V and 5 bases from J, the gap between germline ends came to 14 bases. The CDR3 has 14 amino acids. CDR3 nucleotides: TGCGCCAGCAGCCTTAGCGGCTCTCTGGAGACCCAGTACTTC. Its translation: CASSLSGSLETQYF.

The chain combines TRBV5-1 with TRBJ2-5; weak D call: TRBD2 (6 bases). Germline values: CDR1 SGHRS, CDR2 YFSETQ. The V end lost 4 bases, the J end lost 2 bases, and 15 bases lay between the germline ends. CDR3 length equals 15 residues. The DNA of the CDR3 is TGCGCCAGCAGCCCCGGGGAGCGGGTGCAAGAGACCCAGTACTTC. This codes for CASSPGERVQETQYF.

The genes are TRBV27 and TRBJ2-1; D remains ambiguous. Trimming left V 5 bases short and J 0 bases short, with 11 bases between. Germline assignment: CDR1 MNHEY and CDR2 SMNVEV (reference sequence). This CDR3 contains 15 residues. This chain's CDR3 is CASSPTHSSYNEQFF. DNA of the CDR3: TGTGCCAGCAGTCCCACCCATAGCTCCTACAATGAGCAGTTCTTC.

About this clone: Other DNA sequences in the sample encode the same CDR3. CDR3 DNA sequence: TGCGCCAGCAGGCAGGGGAGCTCCTACGAGCAGTACTTC. Amino acids: CASRQGSSYEQYF. This sequence joins TRBV5-1 and TRBJ2-7; tentatively, D is TRBD1 (6 bases). Germline V gives CDR1 SGHRS, CDR2 YFSETQ. The V gene lost 5 bases and the J gene lost 0 bases, with 9 bases spanning the gap. The CDR3 has 13 amino acids. The variable domain in full, completed from reference TRBV5-1 and TRBJ2-7, reads KAGVTQTPRYLIKTRGQQVTLSCSPISGHRSVSWYQQTPGQGLQFLFEYFSETQRNKGNFPGRFSGRQFSNSRSEMNVSTLELGDSALYLCASRQGSSYEQYFGPGTRLTVT.

CDR3 amino acids: CASSSPQGIGQAFF. The CDR3 coding sequence is TGTGCCAGCAGTTCTCCACAGGGGATTGGGCAGGCTTTCTTT. The chain joins TRBV28 to TRBJ1-1, with 7 nucleotides matching TRBD1. The V gene's germline CDR1 is MDHEN and CDR2 SYDVKM. After removal of 4 bases from V and 11 bases from J, the junction contained 13 bases not matched to a gene. CDR3 length equals 14 residues.

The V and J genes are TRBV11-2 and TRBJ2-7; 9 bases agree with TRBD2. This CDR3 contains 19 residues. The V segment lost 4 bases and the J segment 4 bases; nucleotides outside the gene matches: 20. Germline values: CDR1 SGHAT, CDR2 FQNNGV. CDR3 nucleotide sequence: TGTGCCAGCAGCTCCCACATAGCGGGAGTGGAAGGTTTAGTATACGAGCAGTACTTC. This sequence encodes CASSSHIAGVEGLVYEQYF.

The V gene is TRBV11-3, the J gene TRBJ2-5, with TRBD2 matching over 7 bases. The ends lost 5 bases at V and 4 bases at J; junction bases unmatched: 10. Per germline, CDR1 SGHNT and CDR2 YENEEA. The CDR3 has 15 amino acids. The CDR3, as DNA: TGTGCCAGCAGCGAGGGGCTAGCGGCTTCAGAGACCCAGTACTTC. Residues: CASSEGLAASETQYF.

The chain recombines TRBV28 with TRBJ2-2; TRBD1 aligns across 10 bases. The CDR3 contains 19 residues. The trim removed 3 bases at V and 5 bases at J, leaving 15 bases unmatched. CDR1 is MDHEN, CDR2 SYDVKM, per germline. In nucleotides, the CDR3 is TGTGCCAGCAGTTTTCCCCGGGGGGGGACAGGGGTAGGAACCGGGGAGCTGTTTTTT. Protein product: CASSFPRGGTGVGTGELFF. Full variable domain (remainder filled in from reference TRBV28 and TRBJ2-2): DVKVTQSSRYLVKRTGEKVFLECVQDMDHENMFWYRQDPGLGLRLIYFSYDVKMKEKGDIPEGYSVSREKKERFSLILESASTNQTSMYLCASSFPRGGTGVGTGELFFGEGSRLTVL.

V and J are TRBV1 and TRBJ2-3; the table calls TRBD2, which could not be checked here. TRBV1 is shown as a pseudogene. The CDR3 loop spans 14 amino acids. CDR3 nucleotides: TGCACCAGCAGCCTGAGCGGGAGGGGCGAGACGCAGTATTTT. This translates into CTSSLSGRGETQYF.

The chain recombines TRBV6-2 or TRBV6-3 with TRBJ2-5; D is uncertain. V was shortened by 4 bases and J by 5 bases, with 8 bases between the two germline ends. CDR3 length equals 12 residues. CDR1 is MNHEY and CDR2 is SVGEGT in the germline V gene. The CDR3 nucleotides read TGTGCCAGCAGTTCGTCCTGGGAGACCCAGTACTTC. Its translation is CASSSSWETQYF.

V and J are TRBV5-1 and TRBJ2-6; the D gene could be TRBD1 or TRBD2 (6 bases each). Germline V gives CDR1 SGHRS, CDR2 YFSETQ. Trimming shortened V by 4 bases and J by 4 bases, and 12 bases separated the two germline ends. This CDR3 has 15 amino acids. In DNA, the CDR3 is TGCGCCAGCAGCCCGGGGGCGTCCGGGGCCAACGTCCTGACTTTC. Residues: CASSPGASGANVLTF.

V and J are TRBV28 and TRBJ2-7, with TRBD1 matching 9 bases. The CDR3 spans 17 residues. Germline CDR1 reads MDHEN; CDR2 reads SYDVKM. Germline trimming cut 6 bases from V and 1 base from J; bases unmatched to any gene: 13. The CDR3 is CASSLTIGTGSSYEQYF. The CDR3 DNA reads TGTGCCAGCAGCCTTACTATAGGGACAGGGTCGTCCTACGAGCAGTACTTC.

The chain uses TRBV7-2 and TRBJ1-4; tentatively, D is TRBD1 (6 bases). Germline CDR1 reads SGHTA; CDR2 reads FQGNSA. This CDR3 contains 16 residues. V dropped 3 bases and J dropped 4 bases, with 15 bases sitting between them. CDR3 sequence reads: CASSFQLGGGNEKLFF. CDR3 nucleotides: TGTGCCAGCAGCTTCCAACTAGGGGGTGGTAATGAAAAACTGTTTTTT.

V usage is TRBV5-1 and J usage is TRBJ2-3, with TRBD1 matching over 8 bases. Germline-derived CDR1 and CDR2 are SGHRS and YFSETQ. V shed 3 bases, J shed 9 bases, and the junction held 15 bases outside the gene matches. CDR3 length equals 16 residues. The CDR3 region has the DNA TGCGCCAGCAGCTCCGCCACGGGGCAGGGGGCAGGGACGCAGTATTTT. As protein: CASSSATGQGAGTQYF.

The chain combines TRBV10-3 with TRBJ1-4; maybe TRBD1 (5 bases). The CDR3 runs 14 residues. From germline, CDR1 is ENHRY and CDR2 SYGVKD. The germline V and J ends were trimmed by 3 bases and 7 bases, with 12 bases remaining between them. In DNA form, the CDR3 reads TGTGCCATCAGTGAATCAGGGCTGGTTGAAAAACTGTTTTTT. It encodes CAISESGLVEKLFF.

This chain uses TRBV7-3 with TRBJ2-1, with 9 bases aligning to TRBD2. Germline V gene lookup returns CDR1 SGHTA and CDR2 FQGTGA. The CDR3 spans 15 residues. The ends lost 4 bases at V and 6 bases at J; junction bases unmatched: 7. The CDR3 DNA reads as TGTGCCAGCAGCTCTCTAGCGGGGTCTGTCAATGAGCAGTTCTTC. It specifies CASSSLAGSVNEQFF.

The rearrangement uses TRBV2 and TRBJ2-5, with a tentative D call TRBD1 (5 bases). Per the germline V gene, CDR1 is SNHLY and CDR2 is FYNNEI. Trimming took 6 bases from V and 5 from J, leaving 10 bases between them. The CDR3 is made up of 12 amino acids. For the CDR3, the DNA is TGTGCCAGCAGACAGGACGGGGAGACCCAGTACTTC. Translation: CASRQDGETQYF.

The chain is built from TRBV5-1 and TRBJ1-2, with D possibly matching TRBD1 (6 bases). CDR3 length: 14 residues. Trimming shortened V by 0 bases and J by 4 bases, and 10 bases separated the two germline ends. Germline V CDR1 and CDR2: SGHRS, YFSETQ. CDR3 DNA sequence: TGCGCCAGCAGCTTGGATGGGGGCGCCTATGGCTACACCTTC. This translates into CASSLDGGAYGYTF.

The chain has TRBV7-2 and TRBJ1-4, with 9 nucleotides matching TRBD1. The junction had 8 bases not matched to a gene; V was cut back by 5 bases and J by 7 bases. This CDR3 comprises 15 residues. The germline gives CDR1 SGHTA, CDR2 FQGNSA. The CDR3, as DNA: TGTGCCAGCAGCCCTCGGACAGGGGCGGGTGAAAAACTGTTTTTT. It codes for CASSPRTGAGEKLFF.

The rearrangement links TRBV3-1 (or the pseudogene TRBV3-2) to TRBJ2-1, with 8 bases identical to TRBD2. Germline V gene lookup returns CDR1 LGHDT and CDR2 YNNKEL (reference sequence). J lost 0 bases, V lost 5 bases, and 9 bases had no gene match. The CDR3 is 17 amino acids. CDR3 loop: CASSSMRREASYNEQFF. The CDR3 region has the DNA TGTGCCAGCAGCTCAATGAGGCGGGAGGCCTCCTACAATGAGCAGTTCTTC.

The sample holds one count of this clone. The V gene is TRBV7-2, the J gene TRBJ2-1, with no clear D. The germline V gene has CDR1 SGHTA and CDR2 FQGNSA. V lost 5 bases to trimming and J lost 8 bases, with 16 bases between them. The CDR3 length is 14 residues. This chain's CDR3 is CASSLPGSFYEQFF. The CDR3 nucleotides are TGTGCCAGCAGCCTGCCGGGTTCTTTCTATGAGCAGTTCTTC.